The rows below give T cell receptor beta chains drawn from one sample of a study of TIL therapy for anti-PD-1-resistant metastatic lung cancer. Libraries were prepared by immunoSEQ multiplex PCR; TCRdb keeps only in-frame clonotypes and omits some of them. In the table there are about 55,000 clones, approximately 78% of which are singletons. The sample in question was blood, obtained at baseline. The receptors come from a person aged 25 to 85 with non-small cell lung cancer. The CDR3 runs from the conserved cysteine through the conserved F or W. Expanded clones are given a class, and other clones once, few, many or no size at all.

TRBJ2-4 | NA | 17 | TRBV5-4 | CASSLGGGVTMKNIQYF
TRBJ1-2 | NA | 15 | TRBV6-5 | CASNRGLESDYGYTF
TRBJ1-2 | NA | 13 | TRBV4-2 | CASSQEKRGGYTF
TRBJ2-2 | once | 13 | TRBV7-3 | CASSLGTAGELFF
TRBJ2-1 | NA | 17 | TRBV7-9 | CASSQGGPGTGNNEQFF
TRBJ2-7 | few | 16 | TRBV24-1 | CATSDPSGTGGYEQYF
TRBJ2-2 | NA | 16 | TRBV5-4 | CASRRTGSSNTGELFF
TRBJ1-6 | NA | 12 | TRBV14 | CASSQMGLTLHF
TRBJ2-7 | NA | 15 | TRBV7-2 | CASRSMGQGLSEQYF
TRBJ1-6 | NA | 19 | TRBV3-1/TRBV3-2 | CASSQGSLWSQLYNSPLHF
TRBJ2-7 | NA | 15 | TRBV7-6 | CASSLGQGLHYEQYF
TRBJ1-1 | NA | 16 | TRBV4-3 | CASSQLPGGGIEKAFF
TRBJ1-1 | NA | 13 | TRBV6-5 | CASSLRTGYEAFF
TRBJ2-1 | NA | 16 | TRBV11-2 | CASTTPTSGFYNEQFF
TRBJ2-7 | NA | 14 | TRBV9 | CASSVDRGTYEQYF
TRBJ2-2 | few | 14 | TRBV16 | CASSQLSNTGELFF
TRBJ2-5 | NA | 13 | TRBV18 | CASSPGGAKTQYF
TRBJ2-2 | once | 16 | TRBV7-3 | CASSPRGGAVTGELFF
TRBJ1-1 | NA | 17 | TRBV5-1 | CASSLVSVQGMNTEAFF
TRBJ1-4 | NA | 14 | TRBV7-9 | CASSFAGGAGKLFF
TRBJ1-5 | NA | 14 | TRBV27 | CASRTGTGGQPQHF
TRBJ1-1 | NA | 13 | TRBV30 | CAWSEQFRGEAFF
TRBJ2-3 | once | 12 | TRBV27 | CASSRTTDTQYF
TRBJ2-1 | NA | 12 | TRBV24-1 | CATSDFLREQFF
TRBJ1-1 | once | 11 | TRBV2 | CASSEWGEAFF
TRBJ2-7 | NA | 13 | TRBV2 | CASSEARGYEQYF
TRBJ2-2 | NA | 15 | TRBV11-3 | CASSPEGTPTGELFF
TRBJ1-4 | NA | 15 | TRBV6-6 | CASSYPGATNEKLFF
TRBJ2-2 | NA | 16 | TRBV27 | CASSPDSGLYTGELFF
TRBJ2-7 | NA | 15 | TRBV6-5 | CATYDASASSYEQYF
TRBJ1-4 | NA | 15 | TRBV27 | CASSARTGRGEKLFF
TRBJ1-5 | NA | 14 | TRBV3-1/TRBV3-2 | CASSQGISNQPQHF
TRBJ2-7 | NA | 14 | TRBV19 | CASSIGEGVGEQYF
TRBJ2-3 | NA | 17 | TRBV6-2/TRBV6-3 | CASSYSNGDRATDTQYF
TRBJ2-7 | NA | 14 | TRBV6-5 | CASKGAGASYEQYF
TRBJ2-2 | NA | 14 | TRBV29-1 | CSVELAQNTGELFF
TRBJ1-1 | NA | 14 | TRBV5-6 | CASSLPTKNTEAFF
TRBJ2-7 | NA | 15 | TRBV18 | CASSLELIERNEQYF
TRBJ1-1 | NA | 13 | TRBV20-1 | CSASSGRYTEAFF
TRBJ2-1 | NA | 17 | TRBV4-1 | CASSQDRRQGAYNEQFF
TRBJ2-7 | NA | 11 | TRBV5-4 | CASSPGTLWYF
TRBJ2-1 | NA | 14 | TRBV6-5 | CASSSYLSYNEQFF
TRBJ2-7 | NA | 15 | TRBV28 | CASSFSTGTDYEQYF